Listed below are T cell receptor beta chains from one sample, sequenced in a study of identical twins. TCRdb fed the 5' RACE reads into MiXCR, producing one record per CDR3 protein. The sample lists nearly 250,000 distinct CDR3 sequences, about 7% seen once, with around 3.4% in the top ten. In addition, the sample was reused for a study of yellow fever vaccine responses in identical twins.

The source material was memory (CD45RO+) T cells sorted from blood. The receptors come from a woman aged 18-29 years in good health. The CDR3 runs from the conserved cysteine through the conserved F or W. A D gene is named only where the DNA matches it firmly. Size tells how often a clone was seen (once, few, many) or the class of an expanded clone, and some rows leave it out.

clone_size j_call d_call v_call cdr3_nt cdr3_aa
many TRBJ1-6 TRBD1 TRBV5-1 TGCGCCAGCAGCTCGGACAGGCCTTATAATTCACCCCTCCACTTT CASSSDRPYNSPLHF
NA TRBJ1-2 NA TRBV27 TGTGCCAGCAGATCGACGGTGAATTGGTATGGCTACACCTTC CASRSTVNWYGYTF
many TRBJ2-5 NA TRBV24-1 TGTGCCACCAGTGATGTTACCCCTGGGACCCAGTACTTC CATSDVTPGTQYF
few TRBJ2-7 TRBD1 TRBV6-2/TRBV6-3 TGTGCCAGCAGTTACGGGACAGACTCCTACGAGCAGTACTTC CASSYGTDSYEQYF
many TRBJ2-7 TRBD2 TRBV6-5 TGTGCCAGCAGTTACTCTACTAGCGGGGGGAGCTCCTACGAGCAGTACTTC CASSYSTSGGSSYEQYF
few TRBJ2-3 NA TRBV7-9 TGTGCCAGCAGCCAGGCCGACGGAAGCACAGATACGCAGTATTTT CASSQADGSTDTQYF
NA TRBJ1-5 NA TRBV20-1 TGCAGTGCTAGACTCGAGAGGTTTCGGCCCCAGCATTTT CSARLERFRPQHF
NA TRBJ2-1 TRBD2 TRBV18 TGTGCCAGCTCACCTCCCGTAGCGGGAGGGCGGGATGAGCAGTTCTTC CASSPPVAGGRDEQFF
few TRBJ2-1 TRBD2 TRBV7-3 TGTGCCAGCAGCTTAACTAGCGGGAGGATTGATGAGCAGTTCTTC CASSLTSGRIDEQFF
many TRBJ2-2 NA TRBV12-3/TRBV12-4 TGTGCCAGCAGCCCTGTCGCGGGAACGAACACCGGGGAGCTGTTTTTT CASSPVAGTNTGELFF
many TRBJ1-1 NA TRBV5-1 TGCGCCAGCAGCTTAGTAGGGTCTTTTATCACTGAAGCTTTCTTT CASSLVGSFITEAFF
few TRBJ2-7 TRBD2 TRBV20-1 TGCAGTGCCCCCGACGGGGGGTACGAGCAGTACTTC CSAPDGGYEQYF
NA TRBJ2-4 NA TRBV9 TGTGCCAGCAGCGTAGGCCAGAAAAACATTCAGTACTTC CASSVGQKNIQYF
many TRBJ2-5 NA TRBV3-1 TGTGCCAGCAGCCAAGATCACGCCCTTCTACAAGAGACCCAGTACTTC CASSQDHALLQETQYF
NA TRBJ2-2 NA TRBV27 TGTGCCAGCAGTTTGTCTAAATTAAGTAAACAGAACACCGGGGAGCTGTTTTTT CASSLSKLSKQNTGELFF
few TRBJ2-3 NA TRBV10-3 TGTGCCATCAGTGAGACTAGCACAGATACGCAGTATTTT CAISETSTDTQYF
many TRBJ1-1 NA TRBV6-4 TGTGCCAGCAGTAGACAGGAAAACACTGAAGCTTTCTTT CASSRQENTEAFF
many TRBJ2-7 NA TRBV29-1 TGCAGCGTTGTCCGGGAGTCCTACGAGCAGTACTTC CSVVRESYEQYF
few TRBJ2-3 NA TRBV28 TGTGCCAGCAGTTTATGGCTATGGGGGGGCACAGATACGCAGTATTTT CASSLWLWGGTDTQYF
NA TRBJ2-2 NA TRBV24-1 TGTGCCACCAGTGATTTTGGGACCTCCGGGGAGCTGTTTTTT CATSDFGTSGELFF
many TRBJ2-1 NA TRBV18 TGTGCCAGCTCCTACAAGGAGGGGACAGCGTTTTACAATGAGCAGTTCTTC CASSYKEGTAFYNEQFF
NA TRBJ1-6 TRBD1 TRBV10-3 TGTGCCATCAGTGATAGGCAGGGGGGGGATTCACCCCTCCACTTT CAISDRQGGDSPLHF
many TRBJ2-5 TRBD2 TRBV5-1 TGCGCCAGCAGCTTGGGGACTAGCGGGGGGCTTGACCAAGAGACCCAGTACTTC CASSLGTSGGLDQETQYF
many TRBJ1-6 NA TRBV7-9 TGTGCCAGCAGCTCCTCCGGGACGGGGAATTCACCCCTCCACTTT CASSSSGTGNSPLHF
few TRBJ1-1 TRBD1 TRBV3-1 TGTGCCAGCAGCCAAACGCTACAGGGGGAAGCTTTCTTT CASSQTLQGEAFF
few TRBJ2-1 NA TRBV12-3/TRBV12-4 TGTGCCAGCAACAGGGGGGGGAGCTCCTACAATGAGCAGTTCTTC CASNRGGSSYNEQFF
many TRBJ2-2 NA TRBV20-1 TGCAGTGCTAGGCACAGGACCGCGAACACCGGGGAGCTGTTTTTT CSARHRTANTGELFF
few TRBJ2-5 NA TRBV11-1 TGTGCCAGCAGCTTAGCTGGGGGGATCGATGGAGAGACCCAGTACTTC CASSLAGGIDGETQYF
many TRBJ1-1 NA TRBV12-3/TRBV12-4 TGTGCCAGCGGCCGTCGGGCCAGGGGGAACACTGAAGCTTTCTTT CASGRRARGNTEAFF
few TRBJ2-7 TRBD1 TRBV5-1 TGCGCCAGCAGCCCGGCGGGGACAGGCACCTCCTACGAGCAGTACTTC CASSPAGTGTSYEQYF
many TRBJ1-1 NA TRBV10-3 TGTGCCATCAGTGACCGGGTCGGGACTGAAGCTTTCTTT CAISDRVGTEAFF
few TRBJ1-4 NA TRBV5-6 TGTGCCAGCAGCCCCGGGACGGGCCGGCGGGAAAAACTGTTTTTT CASSPGTGRREKLFF
NA TRBJ2-7 TRBD2 TRBV6-9 TGTGCCAGCAGTTACCCCAGGTGGCTAGCGGCCTCCTACGAGCAGTACTTC CASSYPRWLAASYEQYF
many TRBJ2-7 NA TRBV7-9 TGTGCCAGCAGCCCAAGGGATGGGTACGAGCAGTACTTC CASSPRDGYEQYF
NA TRBJ1-1 NA TRBV6-1 TGTGCCAGCAGTATCAAGGGTCTGACTGAAGCTTTCTTT CASSIKGLTEAFF
NA TRBJ2-1 TRBD2 TRBV4-1 TGCGCCAGCAGCCAACCCGGGACTAGCTACAATGAGCAGTTCTTC CASSQPGTSYNEQFF
NA TRBJ1-2 TRBD1 TRBV7-8 TGTGCCAGCAGCTTCCGAGGACAGGGGACTAACTATGGCTACACCTTC CASSFRGQGTNYGYTF
NA TRBJ1-5 TRBD1 TRBV20-1 TGCAGTGCTTCCGGGACAGGTCCCCAGCATTTT CSASGTGPQHF
NA TRBJ2-1 TRBD2 TRBV5-6 TGTGCCAGCAGCCTCCTCGGGACTAGCGGGAGGAGGAATGAGCAGTTCTTC CASSLLGTSGRRNEQFF
NA TRBJ2-6 TRBD1 TRBV3-1 TGTGCCAGCAGCCAAGCCCGGGACAGAGCCTTCTCTGGGGCCAACGTCCTGACTTTC CASSQARDRAFSGANVLTF
few TRBJ2-1 NA TRBV28 TGTGCCAGCAGTTTACCGCCGACGGACGAGCAGTTCTTC CASSLPPTDEQFF
few TRBJ2-6 NA TRBV28 TGTGCCAGCAATGCCCCGGGACGGCAAGGTGGGGCCAACGTCCTGACTTTC CASNAPGRQGGANVLTF
NA TRBJ2-2 TRBD2 TRBV5-1 TGCGCCAGCAGCTTGCGGAGCGGGGAGGTGGCCGGGGAGCTGTTTTTT CASSLRSGEVAGELFF
many TRBJ1-6 NA TRBV7-8 TGTGCCAGCAGCTTAACAGGAGAGCCTTCACCCCTCCACTTT CASSLTGEPSPLHF
many TRBJ1-5 TRBD1 TRBV27 TGTGCCAGCAGTTTATCTACAGGGGGCAATCAGCCCCAGCATTTT CASSLSTGGNQPQHF
few TRBJ2-3 NA TRBV20-1 TGCAGTGCCCCCAAGCAGGCGGGCACAGATACGCAGTATTTT CSAPKQAGTDTQYF
many TRBJ1-1 NA TRBV20-1 TGCAGTGCTAGAGTCAGGGACACTGAAGCTTTCTTT CSARVRDTEAFF
few TRBJ1-5 NA TRBV19 TGTGCCAGTATGCCCGTTTCGGGAGCCAATCAGCCCCAGCATTTT CASMPVSGANQPQHF
NA TRBJ2-7 TRBD1 TRBV18 TGTGCCAGCTCGGGACAGGGGGCAGTCGGAGAGCAGTACTTC CASSGQGAVGEQYF
many TRBJ2-7 TRBD2 TRBV3-1 TGTGCCAGCAGCCAAAAAAGTGGACTAGTTTCAGCCGAGCAGTACTTC CASSQKSGLVSAEQYF
NA TRBJ2-3 NA TRBV2 TGTGCCAGCGCATTTAGGCTAGTTCGGGACACAGATACGCAGTATTTT CASAFRLVRDTDTQYF
few TRBJ2-7 TRBD1 TRBV20-1 TGCAGTGCCTCGACAGGGGGCTACTACGAGCAGTACTTC CSASTGGYYEQYF
NA TRBJ2-3 NA TRBV20-1 TGCAGTGCTAGAGATTTGGGACGAAGCACAGATACGCAGTATTTT CSARDLGRSTDTQYF
few TRBJ2-1 NA TRBV11-3 TGTGCCAGCAGCCCTGGTGGGGACAATGAGCAGTTCTTC CASSPGGDNEQFF
many TRBJ1-1 TRBD1 TRBV20-1 TGCAGTGCTTTTAGGACAGGGGAGAACACTGAAGCTTTCTTT CSAFRTGENTEAFF
NA TRBJ1-2 NA TRBV15 TGTGCCACCAGCGACTCAGGGAGAAACTATGGCTACACCTTC CATSDSGRNYGYTF
NA TRBJ2-1 NA TRBV7-6 TGTGCCAGCAGCTCGACTCAGGGTGAGCAGTTCTTC CASSSTQGEQFF
many TRBJ1-1 NA TRBV2 TGTGCCAGCAGTGAGGCAGAGAAAGCTTTCTTT CASSEAEKAFF
many TRBJ2-1 NA TRBV28 TGTGCCATTAGGGGGGGAGGCACTGCCTACAATGAGCAGTTCTTC CAIRGGGTAYNEQFF
many TRBJ2-5 NA TRBV3-1 TGTGCCAGCAGCCAAAGGAGGGACCAAGAGACCCAGTACTTC CASSQRRDQETQYF